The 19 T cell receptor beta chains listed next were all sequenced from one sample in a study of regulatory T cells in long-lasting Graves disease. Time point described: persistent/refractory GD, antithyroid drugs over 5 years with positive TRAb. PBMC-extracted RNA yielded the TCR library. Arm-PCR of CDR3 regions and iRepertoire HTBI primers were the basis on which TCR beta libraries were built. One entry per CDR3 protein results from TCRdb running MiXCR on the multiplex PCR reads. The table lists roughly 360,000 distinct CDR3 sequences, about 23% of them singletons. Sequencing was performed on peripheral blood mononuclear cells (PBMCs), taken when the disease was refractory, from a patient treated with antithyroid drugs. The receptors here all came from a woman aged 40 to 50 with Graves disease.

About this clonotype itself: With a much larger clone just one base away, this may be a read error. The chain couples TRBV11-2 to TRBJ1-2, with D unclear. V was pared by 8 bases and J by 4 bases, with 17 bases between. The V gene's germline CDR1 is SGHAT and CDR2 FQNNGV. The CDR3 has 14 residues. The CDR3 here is CASVEVGGPYGYTF. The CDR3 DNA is TGTGCCAGCGTAGAGGTAGGAGGGCCCTATGGCTACACCTTC.

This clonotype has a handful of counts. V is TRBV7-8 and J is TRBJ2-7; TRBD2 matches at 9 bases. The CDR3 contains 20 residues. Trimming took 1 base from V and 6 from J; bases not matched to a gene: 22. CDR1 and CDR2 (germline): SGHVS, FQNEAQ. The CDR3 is CASSLGPQGVPSGRRSEQYF. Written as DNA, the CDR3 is TGTGCCAGCAGCTTAGGCCCGCAGGGGGTCCCGAGCGGGAGGCGAAGCGAGCAGTACTTC.

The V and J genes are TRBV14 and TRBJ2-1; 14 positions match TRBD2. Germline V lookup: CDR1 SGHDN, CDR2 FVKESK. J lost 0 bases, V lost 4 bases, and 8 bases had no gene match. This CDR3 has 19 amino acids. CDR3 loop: CASSLPGTSGGSSYNEQFF. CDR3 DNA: TGTGCCAGCAGCCTTCCCGGGACTAGCGGGGGAAGCTCCTACAATGAGCAGTTCTTC.

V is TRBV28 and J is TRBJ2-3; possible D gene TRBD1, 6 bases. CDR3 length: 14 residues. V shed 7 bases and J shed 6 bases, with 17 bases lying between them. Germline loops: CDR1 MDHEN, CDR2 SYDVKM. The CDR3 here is CASKPGGAEDTQYF. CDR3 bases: TGTGCCAGCAAGCCTGGGGGCGCTGAGGATACGCAGTATTTT.

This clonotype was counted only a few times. The CDR3 DNA follows: TGCGCCAGCAGCCAAGGCGATGCGTCGGCCCCCGGGTCACCCCTCCACTTT. Translating gives CASSQGDASAPGSPLHF. V usage is TRBV4-1 and J usage is TRBJ1-6; D not resolved. CDR3 length equals 17 residues. The V gene's germline CDR1 is MGHRA and CDR2 YSYEKL. V was cut by 1 base and J by 10 bases, with 20 bases left in between.

CDR3 amino acids: CASRDTVADTQYF. The CDR3 nucleotides are TGTGCCAGCAGGGACACGGTGGCAGATACGCAGTATTTT. The rearrangement uses TRBV2 and TRBJ2-3, with D maybe TRBD1 (5 bases). Germline V gene lookup returns CDR1 SNHLY and CDR2 FYNNEI. V was trimmed by 6 bases and J by 4 bases, leaving 11 bases between them. The CDR3 length is 13 residues.

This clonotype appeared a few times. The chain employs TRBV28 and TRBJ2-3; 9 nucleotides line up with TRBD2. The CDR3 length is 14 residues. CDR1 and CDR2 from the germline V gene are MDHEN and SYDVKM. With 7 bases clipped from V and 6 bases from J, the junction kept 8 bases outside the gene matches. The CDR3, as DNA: TGTGCCAGCAACTGGGCGGGAGGGGTTGATACGCAGTATTTT. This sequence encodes CASNWAGGVDTQYF.

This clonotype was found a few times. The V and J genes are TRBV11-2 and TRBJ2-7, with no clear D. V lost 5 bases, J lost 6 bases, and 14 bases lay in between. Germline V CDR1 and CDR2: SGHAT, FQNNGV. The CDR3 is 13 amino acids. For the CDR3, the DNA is TGTGCCAGCAGCCCATCGGAGATCGGCGAGCAGTACTTC. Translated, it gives CASSPSEIGEQYF.

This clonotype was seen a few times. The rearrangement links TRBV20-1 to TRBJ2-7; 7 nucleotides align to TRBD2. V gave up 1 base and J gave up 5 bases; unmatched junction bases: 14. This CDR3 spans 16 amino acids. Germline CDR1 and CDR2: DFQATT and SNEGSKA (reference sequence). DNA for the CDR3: TGCAGTGCTAGAGGCGGCGGGGCGGGAGTGTGGGACGAGCAGTACTTC. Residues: CSARGGGAGVWDEQYF.

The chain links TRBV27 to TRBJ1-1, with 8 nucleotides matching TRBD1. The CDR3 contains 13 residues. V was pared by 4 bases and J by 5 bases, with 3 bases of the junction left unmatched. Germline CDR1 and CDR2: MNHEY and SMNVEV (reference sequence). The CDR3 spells CASSSYRGTEAFF. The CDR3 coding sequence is TGTGCCAGCAGTTCCTACAGGGGGACTGAAGCTTTCTTT.

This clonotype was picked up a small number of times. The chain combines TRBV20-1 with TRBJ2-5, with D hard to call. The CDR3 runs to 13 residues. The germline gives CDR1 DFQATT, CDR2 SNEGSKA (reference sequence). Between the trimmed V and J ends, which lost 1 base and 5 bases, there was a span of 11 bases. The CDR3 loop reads CSARVGLWETQYF. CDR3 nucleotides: TGCAGTGCTAGAGTGGGGTTATGGGAGACCCAGTACTTC.

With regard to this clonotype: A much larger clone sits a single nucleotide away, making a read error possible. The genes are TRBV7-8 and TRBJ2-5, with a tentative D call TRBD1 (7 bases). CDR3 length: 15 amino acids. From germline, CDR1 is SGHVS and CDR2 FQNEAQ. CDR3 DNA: TGTGCCAGCATCTTAGGAGGGACAGTACAAGAGACCCAGTACTTC. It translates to CASILGGTVQETQYF.

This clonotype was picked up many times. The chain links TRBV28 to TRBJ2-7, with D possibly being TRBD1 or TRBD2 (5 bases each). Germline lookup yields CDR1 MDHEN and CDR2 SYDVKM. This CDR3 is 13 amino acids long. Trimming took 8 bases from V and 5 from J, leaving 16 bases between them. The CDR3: CASRLRGVNEQYF. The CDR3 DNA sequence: TGTGCCAGCCGTCTACGAGGGGTAAACGAGCAGTACTTC.

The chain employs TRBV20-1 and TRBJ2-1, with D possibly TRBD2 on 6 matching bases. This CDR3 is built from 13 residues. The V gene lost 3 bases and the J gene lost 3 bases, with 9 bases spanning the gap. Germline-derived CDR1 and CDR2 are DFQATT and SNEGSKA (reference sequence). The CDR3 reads CSARDYHYNEQFF. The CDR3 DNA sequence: TGCAGTGCTAGGGACTATCACTACAATGAGCAGTTCTTC.

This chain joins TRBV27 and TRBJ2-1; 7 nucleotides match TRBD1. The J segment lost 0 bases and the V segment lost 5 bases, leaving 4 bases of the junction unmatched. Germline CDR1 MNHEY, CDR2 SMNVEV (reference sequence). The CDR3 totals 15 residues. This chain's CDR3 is CASSLWDSSYNEQFF. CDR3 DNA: TGTGCCAGCAGTCTGTGGGACAGCTCCTACAATGAGCAGTTCTTC.

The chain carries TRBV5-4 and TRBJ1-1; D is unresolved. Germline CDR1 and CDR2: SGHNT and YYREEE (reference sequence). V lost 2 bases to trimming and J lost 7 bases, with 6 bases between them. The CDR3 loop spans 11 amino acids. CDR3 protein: CASSFQDEAFF. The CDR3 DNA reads TGTGCCAGCAGCTTCCAGGATGAAGCTTTCTTT.

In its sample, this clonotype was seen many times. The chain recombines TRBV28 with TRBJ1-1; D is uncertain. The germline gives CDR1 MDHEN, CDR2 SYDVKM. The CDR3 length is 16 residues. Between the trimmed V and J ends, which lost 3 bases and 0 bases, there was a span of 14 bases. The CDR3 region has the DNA TGTGCCAGCAGTTTTCGAACAGCCTTTCTGAACACTGAAGCTTTCTTT. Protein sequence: CASSFRTAFLNTEAFF.

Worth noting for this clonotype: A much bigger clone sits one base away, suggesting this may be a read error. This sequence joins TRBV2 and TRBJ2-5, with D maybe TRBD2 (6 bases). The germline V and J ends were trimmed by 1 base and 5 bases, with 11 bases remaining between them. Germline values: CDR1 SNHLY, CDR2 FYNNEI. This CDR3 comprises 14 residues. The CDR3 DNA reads TGTGCCAGCAGTGAAGATGGAGCGGGCGAGACCCAGTACTTC. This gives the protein CASSEDGAGETQYF.

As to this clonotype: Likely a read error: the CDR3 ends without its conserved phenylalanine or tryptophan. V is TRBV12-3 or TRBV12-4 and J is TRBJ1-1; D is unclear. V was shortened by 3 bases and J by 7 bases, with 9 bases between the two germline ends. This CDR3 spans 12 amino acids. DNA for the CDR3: TGTGCCAGCAGTTTCGGCGGCGGTGAAGCTTTCCTT. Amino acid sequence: CASSFGGGEAFL.